The rows below give T cell receptor beta chains drawn from one sample of a study of Ad26.COV2.S vaccination and SARS-CoV-2 variants. TCRdb's copy holds only in-frame clones and misses some; the assay was immunoSEQ multiplex PCR. Of fewer than 500,000 clones listed, approximately 89% are singletons. The sequences come from peripheral blood, collected in a trial of Ad26.COV2.S vaccine versus placebo. The receptors originated from a person aged 18 to 65 who received the Ad26.COV2.S COVID-19 vaccine or a placebo. Both conserved end residues are part of each CDR3. The D gene is left open where the match is weak. Size values are once, few and many counts, or a class for expanded clones, and some rows have none.

j_gene: TRBJ2-1
abundance: NA
d_gene: TRBD1
v_gene: TRBV4-3
CDR3aa: CASSHIETRQGYNEQFF
CDR3nt: TGCGCCAGCAGCCACATAGAGACCCGACAGGGCTACAATGAGCAGTTCTTC

j_gene: TRBJ1-6
abundance: few
d_gene: NA
v_gene: TRBV2
CDR3aa: CASSDPISSYNSPLHF
CDR3nt: TGTGCCAGCAGTGATCCCATTAGCTCCTATAATTCACCCCTCCACTTT

j_gene: TRBJ2-3
abundance: NA
d_gene: NA
v_gene: TRBV5-1
CDR3aa: CASSTDRVTDTQYF
CDR3nt: TGCGCCAGCAGCACGGACAGAGTCACAGATACGCAGTATTTT

j_gene: TRBJ1-5
abundance: NA
d_gene: TRBD1
v_gene: TRBV5-1
CDR3aa: CASSLTTGRYQPQHF
CDR3nt: TGCGCCAGCAGCTTGACGACAGGGAGGTACCAGCCCCAGCATTTT

j_gene: TRBJ2-1
abundance: NA
d_gene: NA
v_gene: TRBV24-1
CDR3aa: CATSDFFSGGGYNEQFF
CDR3nt: TGTGCCACCAGTGATTTCTTCTCAGGGGGGGGTTACAATGAGCAGTTCTTC

j_gene: TRBJ2-7
abundance: NA
d_gene: NA
v_gene: TRBV6-1
CDR3aa: CASSVSLLRGRQLEQYF
CDR3nt: TGTGCCAGCAGTGTTTCTTTGTTGAGGGGCCGACAGCTCGAGCAGTACTTC

j_gene: TRBJ1-2
abundance: NA
d_gene: NA
v_gene: TRBV5-4
CDR3aa: CASSRGITPECYTF
CDR3nt: TGTGCCAGCAGCCGGGGGATTACCCCAGAGTGCTACACCTTC

j_gene: TRBJ2-7
abundance: NA
d_gene: TRBD1
v_gene: TRBV5-8
CDR3aa: CASSHPGQGYEQYF
CDR3nt: TGTGCCAGCAGCCACCCGGGACAGGGTTACGAGCAGTACTTC

j_gene: TRBJ1-2
abundance: NA
d_gene: NA
v_gene: TRBV18
CDR3aa: CASSPRGTFNYGYTF
CDR3nt: TGTGCCAGCTCACCACGCGGGACATTTAACTATGGCTACACCTTC

j_gene: TRBJ2-4
abundance: NA
d_gene: TRBD1
v_gene: TRBV7-2
CDR3aa: CASSLFRGINIQYF
CDR3nt: TGTGCCAGCAGCTTATTCAGGGGGATAAACATTCAGTACTTC

j_gene: TRBJ1-5
abundance: NA
d_gene: NA
v_gene: TRBV5-6
CDR3aa: CASSLGGFSNQPQHF
CDR3nt: TGTGCCAGCAGCTTGGGAGGATTTAGCAATCAGCCCCAGCATTTT

j_gene: TRBJ2-3
abundance: NA
d_gene: TRBD1
v_gene: TRBV12-5
CDR3aa: CASGLSLRGPTGDTQYF
CDR3nt: TGTGCTAGTGGTTTGTCCCTCAGGGGGCCGACGGGAGATACGCAGTATTTT

j_gene: TRBJ2-3
abundance: NA
d_gene: TRBD2
v_gene: TRBV28
CDR3aa: CASSLVFGSGGTW
CDR3nt: TGTGCCAGCAGTTTGGTGTTCGGAAGCGGGGGGACTTGG

j_gene: TRBJ2-1
abundance: NA
d_gene: NA
v_gene: TRBV4-3
CDR3aa: CASSQSRVSGSYNEQFF
CDR3nt: TGCGCCAGCAGCCAAAGTCGGGTCTCGGGCTCCTACAATGAGCAGTTCTTC

j_gene: TRBJ2-2
abundance: NA
d_gene: NA
v_gene: TRBV6-5
CDR3aa: CASSRGGNTGELFF
CDR3nt: TGTGCCAGCAGTAGGGGGGGGAACACCGGGGAGCTGTTTTTT

j_gene: TRBJ2-7
abundance: NA
d_gene: TRBD2
v_gene: TRBV7-2
CDR3aa: CASSSNSGTSGGWQYF
CDR3nt: TGTGCCAGCAGCTCCAACTCTGGGACTAGCGGGGGTTGGCAGTACTTC

j_gene: TRBJ2-1
abundance: NA
d_gene: NA
v_gene: TRBV18
CDR3aa: CASSPGDWRGSYNEQFF
CDR3nt: TGTGCCAGCTCACCAGGGGACTGGAGAGGCTCCTACAATGAGCAGTTCTTC

j_gene: TRBJ2-6
abundance: NA
d_gene: NA
v_gene: TRBV5-1
CDR3aa: CASNQGTGANVLTF
CDR3nt: TGCGCCAGTAACCAGGGAACTGGGGCCAACGTCCTGACTTTC

j_gene: TRBJ1-2
abundance: NA
d_gene: NA
v_gene: TRBV27
CDR3aa: CASSGIPRGYGYTF
CDR3nt: TGTGCCAGCAGTGGGATCCCACGGGGCTATGGCTACACCTTC

j_gene: TRBJ1-1
abundance: NA
d_gene: NA
v_gene: TRBV5-1
CDR3aa: CASAPHENTEAFF
CDR3nt: TGCGCCAGCGCCCCCCACGAGAACACTGAAGCTTTCTTT

j_gene: TRBJ1-1
abundance: NA
d_gene: NA
v_gene: TRBV21-1
CDR3aa: CASSDDGALRNTEAFF
CDR3nt: TGTGCCAGCAGTGACGACGGCGCGTTGAGGAACACTGAAGCTTTCTTT

j_gene: TRBJ2-1
abundance: few
d_gene: NA
v_gene: TRBV27
CDR3aa: CASSFGRGNEQFF
CDR3nt: TGTGCCAGCAGTTTCGGACGCGGCAATGAGCAGTTCTTC

j_gene: TRBJ1-2
abundance: NA
d_gene: TRBD1
v_gene: TRBV19
CDR3aa: CASSIAGTGVVGYTF
CDR3nt: TGTGCCAGTAGTATAGCCGGGACAGGGGTCGTGGGCTACACCTTC

j_gene: TRBJ2-6
abundance: NA
d_gene: TRBD2
v_gene: TRBV5-1
CDR3aa: CASSKGLAGSSGANVLTF
CDR3nt: TGCGCCAGCAGCAAGGGACTAGCGGGATCCTCTGGGGCCAACGTCCTGACTTTC

j_gene: TRBJ2-2
abundance: once
d_gene: TRBD1
v_gene: TRBV5-1
CDR3aa: CASSLDGTGYAGELFF
CDR3nt: TGCGCCAGCAGCTTGGATGGGACAGGGTACGCCGGGGAGCTGTTTTTT

j_gene: TRBJ1-2
abundance: once
d_gene: TRBD1
v_gene: TRBV30
CDR3aa: CASHVRTGNGYTF
CDR3nt: TGTGCCTCCCACGTTAGGACAGGGAATGGCTACACCTTC

j_gene: TRBJ1-2
abundance: NA
d_gene: NA
v_gene: TRBV13
CDR3aa: CASSLRFSSYYTKTF
CDR3nt: TGTGCCAGCAGCTTACGATTTTCATCGTATTATACGAAGACCTTC

j_gene: TRBJ1-6
abundance: NA
d_gene: NA
v_gene: TRBV7-8
CDR3aa: CASSYYNSPLHF
CDR3nt: TGTGCCAGCAGCTACTATAATTCACCCCTCCACTTT

j_gene: TRBJ1-5
abundance: NA
d_gene: NA
v_gene: TRBV3-1/TRBV3-2
CDR3aa: CASSQDLGVCNQPQHF
CDR3nt: TGTGCCAGCAGCCAAGATCTAGGGGTGTGCAATCAGCCCCAGCATTTT

j_gene: TRBJ2-3
abundance: NA
d_gene: NA
v_gene: TRBV7-3
CDR3aa: CASSQRLLGDTQYF
CDR3nt: TGTGCCAGCAGCCAAAGGTTGTTAGGGGATACGCAGTATTTT

j_gene: TRBJ2-1
abundance: NA
d_gene: NA
v_gene: TRBV11-2
CDR3aa: CASSLRYRGYNEQFF
CDR3nt: TGTGCCAGCAGCCTCAGATATAGGGGGTACAATGAGCAGTTCTTC

j_gene: TRBJ2-3
abundance: NA
d_gene: TRBD2
v_gene: TRBV5-4
CDR3aa: CASSSLSGSMQYF
CDR3nt: TGTGCCAGCAGCTCTTTAAGCGGGAGCATGCAGTATTTT

j_gene: TRBJ1-2
abundance: NA
d_gene: NA
v_gene: TRBV7-8
CDR3aa: CASSGDSNNYGYTF
CDR3nt: TGTGCCAGCAGCGGCGATTCAAATAACTATGGCTACACCTTC

j_gene: TRBJ2-3
abundance: NA
d_gene: NA
v_gene: TRBV28
CDR3aa: CASSLPAERTQYF
CDR3nt: TGTGCCAGCAGTTTGCCTGCTGAGCGTACGCAGTATTTT

j_gene: TRBJ2-2
abundance: NA
d_gene: NA
v_gene: TRBV7-2
CDR3aa: CASSYLQEGELFF
CDR3nt: TGTGCCAGCAGCTACTTACAAGAAGGGGAGCTGTTTTTT

j_gene: TRBJ1-2
abundance: NA
d_gene: NA
v_gene: TRBV18
CDR3aa: CASSPGNGYTF
CDR3nt: TGTGCCAGCTCACCCGGAAATGGCTACACCTTC

j_gene: TRBJ2-5
abundance: NA
d_gene: NA
v_gene: TRBV19
CDR3aa: CASSMRGRVQTQYF
CDR3nt: TGTGCCAGTAGTATGCGGGGGCGCGTCCAGACCCAGTACTTC

j_gene: TRBJ2-2
abundance: NA
d_gene: NA
v_gene: TRBV9
CDR3aa: CASNLSDRGAGELFF
CDR3nt: TGTGCCAGCAACCTATCGGACAGAGGGGCCGGGGAGCTGTTTTTT

j_gene: TRBJ1-5
abundance: NA
d_gene: NA
v_gene: TRBV29-1
CDR3aa: CSVGTGFNQPQHF
CDR3nt: TGCAGCGTTGGTACAGGATTCAATCAGCCCCAGCATTTT

j_gene: TRBJ1-5
abundance: few
d_gene: NA
v_gene: TRBV4-3
CDR3aa: CASSQDQGQHQPQHF
CDR3nt: TGCGCCAGCAGCCAAGACCAAGGACAGCATCAGCCCCAGCATTTT

j_gene: TRBJ1-2
abundance: NA
d_gene: NA
v_gene: TRBV9
CDR3aa: CASSVRGDYGYTF
CDR3nt: TGTGCCAGCAGCGTACGGGGGGACTATGGCTACACCTTC

j_gene: TRBJ1-5
abundance: NA
d_gene: TRBD1
v_gene: TRBV29-1
CDR3aa: CSVSIGQAIEEPQHF
CDR3nt: TGCAGCGTCTCGATCGGACAGGCCATAGAGGAGCCCCAGCATTTT

j_gene: TRBJ1-1
abundance: NA
d_gene: NA
v_gene: TRBV29-1
CDR3aa: CSVSNPGQEAFF
CDR3nt: TGCAGCGTTTCTAACCCTGGACAGGAAGCTTTCTTT

j_gene: TRBJ2-5
abundance: NA
d_gene: NA
v_gene: TRBV4-2
CDR3aa: CASSQAATQYF
CDR3nt: TGTGCCAGCAGCCAAGCGGCGACCCAGTACTTC

j_gene: TRBJ1-5
abundance: NA
d_gene: NA
v_gene: TRBV7-8
CDR3aa: CASSHDRGPQHF
CDR3nt: TGTGCCAGCAGCCATGACCGGGGGCCCCAGCATTTT

j_gene: TRBJ1-3
abundance: NA
d_gene: TRBD1
v_gene: TRBV18
CDR3aa: CASSPPGQISGNTIYF
CDR3nt: TGTGCCAGCTCACCCCCGGGACAGATCTCTGGAAACACCATATATTTT

j_gene: TRBJ2-6
abundance: NA
d_gene: NA
v_gene: TRBV18
CDR3aa: CASSPRPGEEPGANVLTF
CDR3nt: TGTGCCAGCTCACCACGACCAGGGGAGGAACCGGGGGCCAACGTCCTGACTTTC

j_gene: TRBJ2-7
abundance: NA
d_gene: NA
v_gene: TRBV28
CDR3aa: CASSFLVGSNEQYF
CDR3nt: TGTGCCAGCAGTTTTTTGGTGGGGAGCAACGAGCAGTACTTC

j_gene: TRBJ2-3
abundance: NA
d_gene: TRBD2
v_gene: TRBV2
CDR3aa: CASREREITDTQYF
CDR3nt: TGTGCCAGCAGGGAGCGGGAGATCACAGATACGCAGTATTTT

j_gene: TRBJ1-6
abundance: NA
d_gene: TRBD1
v_gene: TRBV10-3
CDR3aa: CAISREGQINSPLHF
CDR3nt: TGTGCCATCAGTCGGGAGGGACAGATTAATTCACCCCTCCACTTT

j_gene: TRBJ1-5
abundance: NA
d_gene: NA
v_gene: TRBV5-4
CDR3aa: CASSVGTGLNQPQHF
CDR3nt: TGTGCCAGCAGCGTGGGTACAGGGCTAAATCAGCCCCAGCATTTT

j_gene: TRBJ2-6
abundance: NA
d_gene: NA
v_gene: TRBV11-2
CDR3aa: CASSFQSGANVLTF
CDR3nt: TGTGCCAGCAGCTTCCAGTCTGGGGCCAACGTCCTGACTTTC

j_gene: TRBJ2-5
abundance: NA
d_gene: TRBD1
v_gene: TRBV7-9
CDR3aa: CASSLGGTGGNQETQYF
CDR3nt: TGTGCCAGCAGCTTAGGAGGGACAGGGGGAAATCAAGAGACCCAGTACTTC

j_gene: TRBJ1-2
abundance: NA
d_gene: NA
v_gene: TRBV19
CDR3aa: CASSIDQAANYGYTF
CDR3nt: TGTGCCAGTAGTATAGATCAGGCGGCTAACTATGGCTACACCTTC

j_gene: TRBJ2-1
abundance: NA
d_gene: NA
v_gene: TRBV11-2
CDR3aa: CASSISGRSGNEQFF
CDR3nt: TGTGCCAGCAGCATATCGGGAAGAAGTGGTAATGAGCAGTTCTTC

j_gene: TRBJ2-1
abundance: NA
d_gene: TRBD1
v_gene: TRBV18
CDR3aa: CASSPRGRTSEGANEQFF
CDR3nt: TGTGCCAGCTCACCACGGGGACGGACCTCCGAGGGGGCCAATGAGCAGTTCTTC

j_gene: TRBJ2-2
abundance: NA
d_gene: NA
v_gene: TRBV6-4
CDR3aa: CASSDQYTGELFF
CDR3nt: TGTGCCAGCAGTGATCAGTACACCGGGGAGCTGTTTTTT

j_gene: TRBJ1-3
abundance: NA
d_gene: TRBD1
v_gene: TRBV4-2
CDR3aa: CASSQVEHRGLGNTIYF
CDR3nt: TGTGCCAGCAGCCAAGTTGAACACAGGGGGCTTGGAAACACCATATATTTT

j_gene: TRBJ2-2
abundance: NA
d_gene: NA
v_gene: TRBV6-5
CDR3aa: CASEVDTGELFF
CDR3nt: TGTGCCAGCGAGGTGGACACCGGGGAGCTGTTTTTT